The 17 T cell receptor beta chains reported below all come from one sample, sequenced in a study of T cells after yellow fever vaccination. TCRdb reprocessed the 5' RACE reads via MiXCR and lists one record per CDR3 protein. This table holds roughly 340,000 distinct CDR3 sequences, 8.7% found once. Sequenced here: PBMCs, sampled on the day of the first yellow fever vaccination. These receptors were obtained from a young man who received the YFV17D yellow fever vaccine.

V gene TRBV10-3 combines with J gene TRBJ2-2; tentative D call: TRBD2 (5 bases). The CDR3 extends over 16 amino acids. Germline lookup yields CDR1 ENHRY and CDR2 SYGVKD. The V end was cut by 6 bases, the J end by 1 base, with 15 bases between. CDR3 sequence reads: CAISNPPGVNTGELFF. The CDR3 coding sequence is TGTGCCATCAGCAACCCCCCCGGGGTGAACACCGGGGAGCTGTTTTTT.

This clonotype has at least ten counts. The gene calls are TRBV19 and TRBJ2-5, with TRBD2 identical over 9 bases. The CDR3 covers 14 residues. The ends lost 3 bases at V and 4 bases at J; junction bases unmatched: 3. Germline CDR1 and CDR2: LNHDA and SQIVND (reference sequence). As DNA, the CDR3 is TGTGCCAGTAGTATCCTAGCGGGGCTAGAGACCCAGTACTTC. Protein sequence: CASSILAGLETQYF.

This clonotype was observed many times. V usage is TRBV7-2 and J usage is TRBJ1-2; 7 nucleotides align to TRBD1. Germline loops: CDR1 SGHTA, CDR2 FQGNSA. V was clipped by 0 bases and J by 5 bases; unmatched bases: 9. CDR3 length equals 16 residues. The CDR3 loop is CASSLAGTASPYGYTF. CDR3 DNA: TGTGCCAGCAGCTTAGCAGGGACAGCCTCTCCTTATGGCTACACCTTC.

This chain joins TRBV3-1 and TRBJ2-1, with D possibly being TRBD2 (6 bases). Germline V CDR1 and CDR2: LGHDT, YNNKEL (reference sequence). The CDR3 loop spans 15 amino acids. V lost 1 base and J 10 bases, leaving 17 bases between the germline ends. The CDR3 DNA follows: TGTGCCAGCAGCCAAGTTGTTTTCGGGGGACTCGAGCAGTTCTTC. Translation: CASSQVVFGGLEQFF.

There are a few counts of this clonotype. Here the CDR3 reads CASSELGQGDGGYTF. For the CDR3, the DNA is TGCGCCAGCAGTGAGCTGGGACAGGGCGACGGTGGCTACACCTTC. The V gene is TRBV10-1, the J gene TRBJ1-2; 9 nucleotides match TRBD1. Germline V CDR1 and CDR2: WNHNN, SYGVQD (reference sequence). The V gene end was trimmed by 2 bases and the J gene end by 7 bases; junction bases not matched to a gene: 8. CDR3 length equals 15 residues.

The chain links TRBV4-3 to TRBJ2-3; 9 nucleotides line up with TRBD2. Trimming at V came to 3 bases and at J to 5 bases, leaving 9 bases not matched to a gene. This CDR3 is 16 amino acids long. The germline V gene has CDR1 LGHNA and CDR2 YSLEER. CDR3 sequence reads: CASSQGRAGGKDTQYF. CDR3 nucleotides: TGCGCCAGCAGCCAGGGTAGAGCGGGGGGTAAAGATACGCAGTATTTT.

This clonotype has at least ten counts. The chain couples TRBV10-2 to TRBJ2-7; D gene uncertain. Between the trimmed V and J ends, which lost 6 bases and 0 bases, there was a span of 6 bases. The V gene's germline CDR1 is WSHSY and CDR2 SAAADI. The CDR3 covers 12 residues. CDR3 DNA sequence: TGCGCCAGCAGAGACAACTCCTACGAGCAGTACTTC. Translated: CASRDNSYEQYF.

In its sample, this clonotype was seen a few times. This sequence joins TRBV11-1 and TRBJ2-5, with 10 nucleotides matching TRBD1. V shed 5 bases, J shed 4 bases, and the junction held 16 bases outside the gene matches. The germline CDR1 and CDR2 sequences are SGHAT and FQDESV (reference sequence). CDR3 length: 18 amino acids. CDR3 region: CASSPRDRGPINGETQYF. The CDR3 DNA follows: TGTGCCAGCAGCCCCCGGGACAGGGGTCCCATTAATGGAGAGACCCAGTACTTC.

In this sample, this clonotype turned up many times. The chain carries TRBV29-1 and TRBJ2-2; 8 bases line up with TRBD2. From germline, CDR1 is SQVTM and CDR2 ANQGSEA. V was pared by 7 bases and J by 7 bases, with 8 bases of the junction left unmatched. The CDR3 contains 13 residues. CDR3 sequence: CSGRRGGGGELFF. For the CDR3, the DNA is TGCAGCGGCCGACGGGGGGGCGGCGGGGAGCTGTTTTTT.

The rearrangement links TRBV20-1 to TRBJ2-7; TRBD2 matches at 9 bases. The CDR3 has 14 amino acids. The V gene end was trimmed by 7 bases and the J gene end by 5 bases; junction bases not matched to a gene: 12. The V gene's germline CDR1 is DFQATT and CDR2 SNEGSKA (reference sequence). CDR3 in DNA: TGCAGTGTTACCTCCGGCGGGGGGGCTGACGAGCAGTACTTC. Translating gives CSVTSGGGADEQYF.

V and J are TRBV20-1 and TRBJ2-2, with TRBD2 identical over 13 bases. With V trimmed by 2 bases and J by 6 bases, 6 bases remained unmatched. The CDR3 covers 16 residues. Germline assignment: CDR1 DFQATT and CDR2 SNEGSKA (reference sequence). CDR3 sequence (DNA): TGCAGTGCTAGACTACTAGCGGGGGGGCCGGCCGGGGAGCTGTTTTTT. This encodes CSARLLAGGPAGELFF.

The sample holds many counts of this clonotype. V is TRBV4-2 and J is TRBJ2-3, with D tentatively TRBD2 (5 bases). Between the trimmed V and J ends, which lost 4 bases and 2 bases, there was a span of 16 bases. The length of the CDR3 is 16 residues. Germline V CDR1 and CDR2: LGHNA, YNFKEQ. DNA of the CDR3: TGTGCCAGCAGCCGCCGGGGTGAGACCCTCACAGATACGCAGTATTTT. This gives the protein CASSRRGETLTDTQYF.

This clonotype showed up just a few times. The rearrangement links TRBV7-2 to TRBJ2-3; the D gene is possibly TRBD1 (6 bases). CDR1 SGHTA and CDR2 FQGNSA come from the germline V gene. This CDR3 comprises 14 residues. The V gene lost 4 bases and the J gene lost 3 bases, with 11 bases spanning the gap. The CDR3 DNA follows: TGTGCCAGCAGCTCCTACAGGGCAACAGATACGCAGTATTTT. This gives the protein CASSSYRATDTQYF. Drawing the rest from reference TRBV7-2 and TRBJ2-3, the complete variable domain is GAGVSQSPSNKVTEKGKDVELRCDPISGHTALYWYRQSLGQGLEFLIYFQGNSAPDKSGLPSDRFSAERTGGSVSTLTIQRTQQEDSAVYLCASSSYRATDTQYFGPGTRLTVL.

The rearrangement joins TRBV20-1 to TRBJ2-1; unclear D gene. V lost 2 bases to trimming and J lost 7 bases, with 9 bases between them. Germline loops: CDR1 DFQATT, CDR2 SNEGSKA (reference sequence). The CDR3 length is 12 residues. The DNA for the CDR3 is TGCAGTGCTAGACCTACCGAAAATGAGCAGTTCTTC. It codes for CSARPTENEQFF.

The V call is TRBV7-3, the J call TRBJ2-1, with a possible D match to TRBD2 (6 bases). Per germline, CDR1 SGHTA and CDR2 FQGTGA. Deletions cut 1 base from V and 9 bases from J, with 10 bases between. The CDR3 has 13 residues. The CDR3 protein is CASSLMQGGEQFF. DNA for the CDR3: TGTGCCAGCAGCTTAATGCAGGGAGGTGAGCAGTTCTTC.

This chain uses TRBV6-2 or TRBV6-3 with TRBJ2-7; 8 positions agree with TRBD2. The trim removed 2 bases at V and 2 bases at J, leaving 8 bases unmatched. The germline gives CDR1 MNHEY, CDR2 SVGEGT. This CDR3 region has 16 residues. CDR3 sequence (DNA): TGTGCCAGCAGTTACCCGAGGACGGGGGGGACCTACGAGCAGTACGTC. This sequence encodes CASSYPRTGGTYEQYV.

This clonotype was seen once. Because the CDR3's place on the DNA is in doubt, the DNA is left out and the CDR3 is given as listed by TCRdb. The chain employs TRBV7-5 and TRBJ2-7; no check of the table's D call, TRBD1, against the DNA was made. TRBV7-5 is recorded as a pseudogene. The CDR3 has 19 residues if both end residues are counted. CDR3 amino acids: CSPVPAVNRVAALSYEQYV.